A single sample gave rise to the 15 T cell receptor beta chains below, sequenced in a study of blood T cell repertoires in COVID-19. TCRdb's copy holds only in-frame clones and misses some; the assay was immunoSEQ multiplex PCR. The data contain tens of thousands of clones, roughly 90% of them singletons. Sequencing was done on a sample of peripheral blood. Source of these receptors: a human donor with active COVID-19. The donor label of this sample is uncertain.

The V gene is TRBV7-6, the J gene TRBJ2-2, with 7 bases identical to TRBD1. The V and J ends lost 0 bases and 7 bases, in that order; junction bases with no gene match: 23. Germline assignment: CDR1 SGHVS and CDR2 FNYEAQ. This CDR3 is built from 21 residues. CDR3 sequence (DNA): TGTGCCAGCAGCTTAGCGGCTCCGCCGACCTTGAGGGGGCGTGATTACGGGGAGCTGTTTTTT. The encoded protein is CASSLAAPPTLRGRDYGELFF.

DNA of the CDR3: TGTGCCAGCTCACCAGCAGGCGATTTCTATGGCTACACCTTC. Protein sequence: CASSPAGDFYGYTF. This chain uses TRBV18 with TRBJ1-2, with D unresolved. The germline V gene has CDR1 KGHSH and CDR2 LQKENI. The V and J ends lost 2 bases and 4 bases respectively, with 11 bases between them. The CDR3 is 14 residues long.

The V gene is TRBV5-1, the J gene TRBJ1-6; the D is unclear. The CDR3 has 16 amino acids. V shed 0 bases and J shed 0 bases, with 7 bases lying between them. CDR1 SGHRS and CDR2 YFSETQ come from the germline V gene. Written as DNA, the CDR3 is TGCGCCAGCAGCTTGGGGTCCAGCTCCTATAATTCACCCCTCCACTTT. It codes for CASSLGSSSYNSPLHF. The entire variable domain, with the rest obtained from reference TRBV5-1 and TRBJ1-6, is as follows: KAGVTQTPRYLIKTRGQQVTLSCSPISGHRSVSWYQQTPGQGLQFLFEYFSETQRNKGNFPGRFSGRQFSNSRSEMNVSTLELGDSALYLCASSLGSSSYNSPLHFGNGTRLTVT.

This clone was counted between two and nine times. This chain links TRBV6-5 with TRBJ2-7; 7 bases are a match to TRBD1. The CDR3 loop spans 15 amino acids. Germline lookup yields CDR1 MNHEY and CDR2 SVGAGI. The J segment lost 0 bases and the V segment lost 8 bases, leaving 10 bases of the junction unmatched. CDR3 amino acids: CASGGDRAPSYEQYF. In DNA, the CDR3 is TGTGCCAGCGGGGGAGACAGGGCCCCCTCCTACGAGCAGTACTTC.

V and J are TRBV19 and TRBJ1-5; TRBD1 is a possible D gene (6 bases). CDR3 length equals 17 residues. Germline V gives CDR1 LNHDA, CDR2 SQIVND (reference sequence). V lost 4 bases, J lost 3 bases, and 19 bases lay in between. CDR3 nucleotide sequence: TGTGCCAGTAGTAAAAACCCCGGACAGTACGCCAATCAGCCCCAGCATTTT. Its translation is CASSKNPGQYANQPQHF.

The rearrangement uses TRBV29-1 and TRBJ2-3; 9 positions agree with TRBD2. V gave up 0 bases and J gave up 0 bases; unmatched junction bases: 7. Germline-derived CDR1 and CDR2 are SQVTM and ANQGSEA. The CDR3 is 17 amino acids. CDR3 bases: TGCAGCGTTGAAGATCGAGCGCGGGGGGGTAGCACAGATACGCAGTATTTT. Protein sequence: CSVEDRARGGSTDTQYF.

This chain joins TRBV16 and TRBJ2-7; D might be TRBD2 (7 bases). This CDR3 spans 14 amino acids. V was clipped by 6 bases and J by 2 bases, with 14 bases between them. CDR1 KGHSY and CDR2 FQNENV come from the germline V gene. The chain's CDR3 is CASSRGARPYEQYF. CDR3 nucleotide sequence: TGTGCCAGCAGTCGGGGGGCCAGGCCCTACGAGCAGTACTTC.

This chain joins TRBV2 and TRBJ1-4; 8 bases agree with TRBD1. The CDR3 consists of 13 residues. V shed 6 bases and J 8 bases; nucleotides not matched to a gene: 5. In germline, CDR1 is SNHLY, CDR2 FYNNEI. The CDR3 region is CASRGTGGEKLFF. CDR3 DNA sequence: TGTGCCAGCAGAGGGACAGGAGGAGAAAAACTGTTTTTT. Full variable domain (outside the CDR3, taken from reference TRBV2 and TRBJ1-4): EPEVTQTPSHQVTQMGQEVILRCVPISNHLYFYWYRQILGQKVEFLVSFYNNEISEKSEIFDDQFSVERPDGSNFTLKIRSTKLEDSAMYFCASRGTGGEKLFFGSGTQLSVL.

This clone was seen just once. The chain is built from TRBV10-3 and TRBJ1-6; no clear D gene. V was trimmed by 3 bases and J by 1 base, leaving 10 bases between them. Germline V gene sequence: CDR1 ENHRY, CDR2 SYGVKD. CDR3 length: 16 residues. CDR3 DNA: TGTGCCATCAGTGAAAACAGACCGTCCTATAATTCACCCCTCCACTTT. This sequence encodes CAISENRPSYNSPLHF.

The CDR3 nucleotides are TGTGCCACGCGGGGGGTAACGCAGAACACCGGGGAGCTGTTTTTT. Translating it yields CATRGVTQNTGELFF. The V and J genes are TRBV28 and TRBJ2-2, with 8 bases aligning to TRBD2. Germline CDR1 is MDHEN and CDR2 is SYDVKM. After removal of 10 bases from V and 1 base from J, the junction contained 8 bases not matched to a gene. There are 15 residues in the CDR3. The variable domain in full, with the rest retrieved from reference TRBV28 and TRBJ2-2, is DVKVTQSSRYLVKRTGEKVFLECVQDMDHENMFWYRQDPGLGLRLIYFSYDVKMKEKGDIPEGYSVSREKKERFSLILESASTNQTSMYLCATRGVTQNTGELFFGEGSRLTVL.

V usage is TRBV18 and J usage is TRBJ1-6; D unresolved. V was cut by 2 bases and J by 8 bases, with 13 bases left in between. CDR1 and CDR2 (germline): KGHSH, LQKENI. The CDR3 sequence is 15 residues long. As DNA, the CDR3 is TGTGCCAGCTCACCAACCGGGAAGGAGCATTCACCCCTCCACTTT. This encodes CASSPTGKEHSPLHF.

The chain links TRBV5-1 to TRBJ1-1; perhaps TRBD1 as D (6 bases). The germline CDR1 and CDR2 sequences are SGHRS and YFSETQ. The CDR3 length is 13 residues. The V and J ends lost 3 bases and 1 base respectively, with 7 bases between them. The CDR3 loop is CASSSQGNTEAFF. CDR3 in DNA: TGCGCCAGCAGCTCACAGGGGAACACTGAAGCTTTCTTT. Combining the CDR3 with reference TRBV5-1 and TRBJ1-1 gives the whole variable domain KAGVTQTPRYLIKTRGQQVTLSCSPISGHRSVSWYQQTPGQGLQFLFEYFSETQRNKGNFPGRFSGRQFSNSRSEMNVSTLELGDSALYLCASSSQGNTEAFFGQGTRLTVV.

The chain links TRBV28 to TRBJ2-1, with a weak D call TRBD2 (7 bases). The CDR3 loop spans 16 amino acids. Germline CDR1 and CDR2: MDHEN and SYDVKM. V gave up 5 bases and J gave up 0 bases, with 14 bases separating them. The CDR3 DNA reads as TGTGCCAGCAGTGGGGGGGACATTCGCTCCTACAATGAGCAGTTCTTC. Protein product: CASSGGDIRSYNEQFF. Full variable domain (remainder filled in from reference TRBV28 and TRBJ2-1): DVKVTQSSRYLVKRTGEKVFLECVQDMDHENMFWYRQDPGLGLRLIYFSYDVKMKEKGDIPEGYSVSREKKERFSLILESASTNQTSMYLCASSGGDIRSYNEQFFGPGTRLTVL.

The table lists this clone with a few counts. The chain combines TRBV5-5 with TRBJ1-3, with TRBD1 identical over 7 bases. J lost 12 bases, V lost 3 bases, and 9 bases had no gene match. The germline V gene encodes CDR1 SGHKS and CDR2 YYEKEE (reference sequence). The CDR3 sequence is 13 residues long. The DNA for the CDR3 is TGTGCCAGCAGCTCTCTTGACAGGGTGGGCATATATTTT. Amino acids: CASSSLDRVGIYF.

A note on this clone: One end of the junction is discordant with germline, which a read error may explain. The V and J genes are TRBV5-4 and TRBJ1-2; D remains ambiguous. CDR1 and CDR2 (germline): SGHNT, YYREEE (reference sequence). This CDR3 is built from 11 residues. The CDR3 region has the DNA TGTGCCAGCAGCTTCCTTAGCTCTGCGGCCTTC. Translation gives CASSFLSSAAF.